This entry concerns a single TCR beta chain. The specificity of this receptor is unknown. One base away there is no much larger clone; base qualities are not given. TCRbeta CDR3 regions were amplified from genomic DNA using the immunoSEQ Assay, a bias-controlled multiplex PCR. Under the source paper's analysis protocol: The number of nucleated cells in each sample was estimated by amplification of reference gene primers within the assay. To quantify the absolute abundance of each unique TCRbeta CDR3 rearrangement, sequence reads were collapsed and filtered. For each sample, productive Simpson clonality was calculated by taking the square root of Simpson's diversity index across productive rearrangements. Here the immuneACCESS table is served through TCRdb, limited to in-frame sequences with V and J called. Missing clones are a known gap in these copies; in checked studies unresolved V genes cover under half, and the rest lacks a known reason. The D gene and trimming were derived from the DNA, and the V and J assignments and clone size from that table. The sample profile shows about 670,000 clones; 85% to 90% of them were found once. The ten largest clones add up to over 0.2% of the sample.

The CDR3 holds 15 amino acids from the cysteine to the phenylalanine. The CDR3 DNA has 45 bases and is translated from base 1. V ends up 0 bases short and J 8 bases short, with an unmatched junction base count of 7. Looking up the germline V gene yields CDR1 MGHRA and CDR2 YSYEKL. The data derive from a study of blood T cell repertoires in COVID-19 (dated by TCRdb to 2020 to 2021). Regarding the research as a whole: Samples from collaborators originated in the United States, Italy and Spain and spanned both the acute and convalescent phases of COVID-19. The material from the prospective study consisted of cDNA or gDNA derived from T cells, B-cell-depleted T cells, or PBMCs. Deeply sampled blood TCRbeta repertoires from subjects exposed to, actively infected with, or recovered from COVID-19 were included in the dataset. A freely available public database, intended as a resource for researchers studying the immune response to SARS-CoV-2, is where the repertoires were released. Samples were obtained from the ongoing ImmuneRACE study (first 160 participants) and from about 1,300 subjects provided by 6 global collaborators. A de-identified subject ID, COVID-19 status, age in years and sex were almost always included in the sample metadata. Where HLA class I and class II types were available, the types were taken from metadata supplied by the sample provider, not from assay-based typing.

The collaborating institutions used their own protocols to collect whole blood in K2EDTA tubes. For TCRbeta analysis, collaborators shipped samples as frozen whole blood, isolated PBMCs, or DNA extracted from either of those sample types. Overall study results and their limits: The quantity of clinical and demographic metadata differed by source and by participant and was supplied without curation.

Source material: peripheral blood. This receptor chain uses TRBV4-1 and TRBJ1-2; TRBD1 aligns with 9 central bases. The source of this sequence is a woman aged 18-29 years with acute or convalescent COVID-19. Here is the DNA: TGCGCCAGCAGCCAAGACCCCACAGGGGGCTGGGGCTACACCTTC. Its translation is CASSQDPTGGWGYTF.